The source of this T cell receptor (beta chain) is a study of CD8 T cells in ankylosing spondylitis. Study-wide results and caveats: In ankylosing spondylitis patients, matched synovial fluid reportedly showed significant enrichment of disease-linked clones. Seemingly characteristic of ankylosing spondylitis blood was a TCR beta motif consisting of roughly 8 highly homologous variants.

TCRdb recomputed calls from the 5' RACE reads with MiXCR, one row per CDR3 protein. There are some 840,000 distinct CDR3 sequences in the sample; 10% to 15% occur only once, and about 0.5% lies in the top ten. As for this clonotype: Its target is unknown. Given a much more abundant clone one base away, this may be a read error.

The CDR3 length is 13 residues. Germline CDR1 and CDR2: DFQATT and SNEGSKA (reference sequence). The clonotype comes from a male donor with ankylosing spondylitis. The chain employs TRBV20-1 and TRBJ2-3; the D gene could be TRBD1 or TRBD2 (5 bases each). Sequenced sample: blood, either unsorted or a sorted T cell fraction (not recorded which). CDR3 protein: CSARGTVTDTQSF. The CDR3 DNA reads as TGCAGTGCTAGGGGGACCGTCACAGATACGCAGTCTTTT.